This is a list of T cell receptor beta chains from one sample in a study of identical twins. TCRdb re-called the 5' RACE reads with MiXCR, one entry per CDR3 protein. The data hold more than 650,000 distinct CDR3 sequences, with 5.5% to 6.5% observed a single time. The sample consisted of naive T cells sorted from blood. These receptors all come from a young man in good health. Each CDR3 is given with its conserved first and last residue. A D gene is named only where the DNA matches it firmly. Size is stated for part of the rows, as once, few or many counts, or as a class when the clone is expanded.

TRBJ2-5,-,-,TRBV2,CASSEGDVMETQYF,TGTGCCAGCAGTGAAGGGGATGTTATGGAGACCCAGTACTTC
TRBJ1-4,many,-,TRBV12-3/TRBV12-4,CASSLSARTEGYNEKLFF,TGTGCCAGCAGTTTATCGGCCCGGACAGAGGGATATAATGAAAAACTGTTTTTT
TRBJ2-5,-,-,TRBV7-2,CASSSSPRETQYF,TGTGCCAGCAGTTCGAGCCCGAGGGAGACCCAGTACTTC
TRBJ2-5,-,-,TRBV6-1,CASQDPRPAETQYF,TGTGCCAGCCAGGACCCAAGACCGGCAGAGACCCAGTACTTC
TRBJ1-4,many,-,TRBV29-1,CSVGAGTTNEKLFF,TGCAGCGTTGGGGCAGGTACAACTAATGAAAAACTGTTTTTT
TRBJ1-1,many,TRBD1,TRBV10-3,CAISESRGTGFTEAFF,TGTGCCATCAGTGAGTCCCGCGGGACAGGATTCACTGAAGCTTTCTTT
TRBJ1-2,-,-,TRBV12-3/TRBV12-4,CASRVTSGYTF,TGTGCCAGCAGGGTTACGAGTGGCTACACCTTC
TRBJ2-1,-,TRBD1,TRBV6-5,CASSYGGTGGVNEQFF,TGTGCCAGCAGTTATGGTGGGACAGGGGGCGTAAATGAGCAGTTCTTC
TRBJ2-1,few,TRBD1,TRBV18,CASSPPRQGFGEQFF,TGTGCCAGCTCACCACCGAGACAGGGCTTCGGTGAGCAGTTCTTC
TRBJ2-1,-,TRBD2,TRBV15,CATSSPSSGSGRFNEQFF,TGTGCCACCAGCAGCCCTAGCTCTGGTAGCGGGAGGTTCAATGAGCAGTTCTTC
TRBJ2-3,few,TRBD2,TRBV4-3,CASSQETGTSQIF,TGCGCCAGCAGCCAAGAAACCGGGACTAGCCAGATATTT
TRBJ2-3,many,-,TRBV7-2,CASSPQGQQWDTQYF,TGTGCCAGCAGCCCACAGGGTCAGCAGTGGGATACGCAGTATTTT
TRBJ2-7,many,-,TRBV20-1,CSALGTPASYEQYF,TGCAGTGCCTTGGGGACTCCAGCTTCCTACGAGCAGTACTTC
TRBJ2-2,many,TRBD2,TRBV7-2,CASSSPPGLPNTGELFF,TGTGCCAGCAGCTCCCCGCCGGGACTACCGAACACCGGGGAGCTGTTTTTT
TRBJ2-3,many,-,TRBV18,CASSQSGSDTQYF,TGTGCCAGCTCACAGTCAGGGTCAGATACGCAGTATTTT
TRBJ2-5,-,-,TRBV7-3,CASSAARGMQETQYF,TGTGCCAGCAGCGCCGCGAGGGGGATGCAAGAGACCCAGTACTTC
TRBJ2-5,-,-,TRBV6-5,CASSYSDRSTWETQYF,TGTGCCAGCAGTTACTCGGACAGATCAACTTGGGAGACCCAGTACTTC
TRBJ1-4,-,-,TRBV18,CASSRGPCSNEKLFF,TGTGCCAGCTCACGAGGACCGTGTTCTAATGAAAAACTGTTTTTT
TRBJ2-3,many,TRBD1,TRBV29-1,CSVAKTGTGTDTQYF,TGCAGCGTCGCCAAGACAGGGACGGGCACAGATACGCAGTATTTT
TRBJ2-2,few,-,TRBV5-6,CASSSLEGRGTGELFF,TGTGCCAGCAGCTCCCTTGAGGGCCGTGGCACCGGGGAGCTGTTTTTT
TRBJ2-1,many,TRBD2,TRBV15,CATSRDRLAGHNEQFF,TGTGCCACCAGCAGAGATCGACTAGCGGGTCACAATGAGCAGTTCTTC
TRBJ2-2,many,TRBD2,TRBV7-2,CASSLGRESGYTGELFF,TGTGCCAGCAGCTTAGGGCGGGAGAGCGGGTACACCGGGGAGCTGTTTTTT
TRBJ1-1,few,-,TRBV6-5,CASSYSILGTEAFF,TGTGCCAGCAGTTACTCGATTCTGGGGACTGAAGCTTTCTTT
TRBJ1-1,-,-,TRBV5-1,CASSFGDLGAFF,TGCGCCAGCAGCTTCGGGGACCTAGGGGCTTTCTTT
TRBJ2-3,many,-,TRBV6-5,CASSYGYSTDTQYF,TGTGCCAGCAGTTACGGCTACTCCACAGATACGCAGTATTTT
TRBJ2-2,many,-,TRBV21-1,CASSKSGNTGELFF,TGTGCCAGCAGCAAATCCGGTAACACCGGGGAGCTGTTTTTT
TRBJ2-3,many,-,TRBV7-8,CASSLFRVYGTDTQYF,TGTGCCAGCAGTCTCTTCCGCGTGTACGGCACAGATACGCAGTATTTT
TRBJ2-5,many,TRBD2,TRBV28,CASRTSGSQETQYF,TGTGCCAGCAGGACTAGCGGGAGTCAAGAGACCCAGTACTTC
TRBJ2-1,many,-,TRBV3-1,CASSPPSASSYNEQFF,TGTGCCAGCAGCCCCCCCAGCGCCAGCTCCTACAATGAGCAGTTCTTC
TRBJ1-1,-,-,TRBV19,CASSIPSRGKNTEAFF,TGTGCCAGTAGTATTCCGTCGAGGGGGAAGAACACTGAAGCTTTCTTT
TRBJ2-1,many,TRBD2,TRBV29-1,CSVEDSGAPYNEQFF,TGCAGCGTTGAAGATAGCGGGGCCCCCTACAATGAGCAGTTCTTC
TRBJ2-3,many,TRBD2,TRBV28,CASSQGAGETDTQYF,TGTGCCAGCAGTCAGGGAGCGGGAGAGACAGATACGCAGTATTTT
TRBJ2-7,many,-,TRBV28,CASSLPGPAYEQYF,TGTGCCAGCAGTCTACCGGGCCCGGCTTACGAGCAGTACTTC
TRBJ2-2,few,TRBD2,TRBV11-3,CASSVGTSGSGELFF,TGTGCCAGCAGCGTGGGGACTAGCGGGAGCGGGGAGCTGTTTTTT
TRBJ2-1,-,TRBD1,TRBV25-1,CASSEWAGTGAGEQFF,TGTGCCAGCAGTGAATGGGCTGGGACAGGGGCGGGTGAGCAGTTCTTC
TRBJ1-5,few,-,TRBV20-1,CSASQGFGNQPQHF,TGCAGTGCGTCTCAGGGATTTGGCAATCAGCCCCAGCATTTT
TRBJ2-3,many,TRBD2,TRBV25-1,CASSMGLGREGTQYF,TGTGCCAGCAGTATGGGACTAGGCAGAGAAGGAACGCAGTATTTT
TRBJ2-1,few,TRBD2,TRBV24-1,CATSKGAGAYYEQFF,TGTGCCACCAGTAAAGGAGCGGGAGCCTACTATGAGCAGTTCTTC
TRBJ2-5,few,-,TRBV12-3/TRBV12-4,CASSFRATQETQYF,TGTGCCAGCAGCTTCAGGGCCACCCAAGAGACCCAGTACTTC
TRBJ2-1,few,-,TRBV4-1,CASSPGGRGSSYNEQFF,TGCGCCAGCAGCCCCGGGGGGCGGGGGAGCTCCTACAATGAGCAGTTCTTC
TRBJ1-1,few,-,TRBV20-1,CSARDRSLWDEAFF,TGCAGTGCTAGAGATCGGTCCCTGTGGGATGAAGCTTTCTTT
TRBJ2-1,many,TRBD1,TRBV27,CASSPAGTGANEQFF,TGTGCCAGCAGTCCAGCCGGGACAGGGGCGAATGAGCAGTTCTTC
TRBJ2-5,many,-,TRBV3-1,CASSQDWSRDRETQYF,TGTGCCAGCAGCCAAGATTGGAGTCGGGATCGAGAGACCCAGTACTTC
TRBJ2-5,many,TRBD1,TRBV18,CASSPRQGGQETQYF,TGTGCCAGCTCACCAAGACAGGGGGGCCAAGAGACCCAGTACTTC
TRBJ2-1,-,-,TRBV20-1,CSARDRARKIYNEQFF,TGCAGTGCTAGAGATCGGGCGAGAAAGATATACAATGAGCAGTTCTTC
TRBJ2-7,many,-,TRBV9,CASSVAHNYEQYF,TGTGCCAGCAGCGTAGCACACAACTACGAGCAGTACTTC